The 25 T cell receptor beta chains reported below all come from one sample, sequenced in a study of neurological immune-mediated disorders. Using its own MiXCR run on the 5' RACE reads, TCRdb lists one record per CDR3 protein. The sample holds some 42,000 distinct CDR3 sequences, roughly 10% seen once. The material sequenced was CD4+ T cells from blood. Source of these receptors: a young woman with HTLV-1-associated myelopathy (HAM/TSP).

This clonotype was seen ten or more times. V is TRBV7-9 and J is TRBJ1-2; no definite D call. This CDR3 comprises 12 residues. Trimming shortened V by 3 bases and J by 7 bases, and 9 bases separated the two germline ends. CDR1 and CDR2 from the germline V gene are SEHNR and FQNEAQ (reference sequence). The DNA for the CDR3 is TGTGCCAGCAGCTTTCCATGGACTGGCTACACCTTC. Protein product: CASSFPWTGYTF.

A remark on this clonotype: One end of the junction fails to match germline, which may point to a read error. V gene TRBV7-2 combines with J gene TRBJ2-7, with 8 bases that match TRBD1. The CDR3 totals 13 residues. Germline CDR1 and CDR2: SGHTA and FQGNSA. CDR3 amino acids: CASRPTGANEQYF. The CDR3 DNA reads as TGCGCCAGCAGGCCGACAGGGGCCAACGAGCAGTACTTC.

This clonotype has a count of ten or more. The V call is TRBV20-1, the J call TRBJ2-5, with unresolved D. Germline V gene lookup returns CDR1 DFQATT and CDR2 SNEGSKA (reference sequence). The V end lost 6 bases, the J end lost 1 base, and 6 bases lay between the germline ends. The length of the CDR3 is 11 residues. The CDR3 DNA reads TGCAGTGCAGGATCCCAAGAGACCCAGTACTTC. Translation: CSAGSQETQYF.

At least ten counts were recorded for this clonotype. This chain connects TRBV6-6 to TRBJ2-7; D possibly uses TRBD1 or TRBD2 (6 bases each). The CDR3 covers 15 residues. V dropped 6 bases and J dropped 1 base, with 16 bases sitting between them. CDR1 and CDR2 (germline): MNHNY, SVGAGI (reference sequence). CDR3 coding DNA: TGTGCCAGCAGCAAAGGATCGGGGGCATCCTACGAGCAGTACTTC. It specifies CASSKGSGASYEQYF.

This clonotype has a count of ten or more. The rearrangement links TRBV7-9 to TRBJ2-2, with 7 nucleotides matching TRBD1. Germline values: CDR1 SEHNR, CDR2 FQNEAQ (reference sequence). J lost 1 base, V lost 5 bases, and 13 bases had no gene match. This CDR3 has 18 residues. The CDR3 DNA reads as TGTGCCAGCAGCCCCAACGAGCCGGGACAGATGAACACCGGGGAGCTGTTTTTT. It yields the protein CASSPNEPGQMNTGELFF.

This clonotype was observed many times. This rearrangement joins TRBV15 to TRBJ2-1; TRBD1 matches at 8 bases. The V gene end was trimmed by 4 bases and the J gene end by 6 bases; junction bases not matched to a gene: 8. This CDR3 has 15 residues. In germline, CDR1 is LNHNV, CDR2 YYDKDF (reference sequence). The CDR3 coding sequence is TGTGCCACCAGCACCTTAGGACAGGGCTCCAATGAGCAGTTCTTC. Translating it yields CATSTLGQGSNEQFF.

This clonotype was counted ten times or more. The genes are TRBV5-1 and TRBJ2-1, with TRBD2 identical over 10 bases. The junction had 7 bases not matched to a gene; V was cut back by 4 bases and J by 6 bases. Germline loops: CDR1 SGHRS, CDR2 YFSETQ. The CDR3 is made up of 15 amino acids. CDR3 bases: TGCGCCAGCAGCAACAGCGGGGGGGCCCTCAATGAGCAGTTCTTC. Its protein product is CASSNSGGALNEQFF.

This clonotype was observed many times. The chain recombines TRBV29-1 with TRBJ2-3; 11 bases fit TRBD1. Germline V gene sequence: CDR1 SQVTM, CDR2 ANQGSEA. V trimming: 1 base; J trimming: 5 bases; junction bases outside the gene matches: 2. The CDR3 has 14 residues. CDR3 in DNA: TGCAGCGTTGAAGGGACAGGGGGCGGAGATACGCAGTATTTT. Protein product: CSVEGTGGGDTQYF.

This clonotype showed up many times. J is TRBJ2-1 and V is TRBV20-1; 8 positions agree with TRBD2. The CDR3 has 14 amino acids. Germline assignment: CDR1 DFQATT and CDR2 SNEGSKA (reference sequence). V shed 6 bases and J 2 bases; nucleotides not matched to a gene: 6. The CDR3 DNA reads TGCAGTGCGAGTCGGGGGGGCCCCTACAATGAGCAGTTCTTC. Encoded protein: CSASRGGPYNEQFF.

This clonotype was found many times. The V gene is TRBV6-2 or TRBV6-3, the J gene TRBJ2-7; the D is unclear. V lost 1 base and J lost 6, with 13 bases in between. The CDR3 length is 14 residues. Germline V gives CDR1 MNHEY, CDR2 SVGEGT. The CDR3 sequence is CASSYWAWGGEQYF. CDR3 DNA: TGTGCCAGCAGTTACTGGGCCTGGGGTGGCGAGCAGTACTTC.

This clonotype was counted many times. The chain joins TRBV25-1 to TRBJ2-5; 7 bases are a match to TRBD2. J gave up 4 bases and V 4 bases, and 9 bases lay outside the gene matches. This CDR3 is built from 15 residues. Germline V lookup: CDR1 MGHDK, CDR2 SYGVNS. The CDR3 reads CASSGAGRGVETQYF. The CDR3 nucleotides read TGTGCCAGCAGTGGGGCCGGACGGGGGGTAGAGACCCAGTACTTC.

This clonotype was recorded at least ten times. The V gene is TRBV12-3 or TRBV12-4, the J gene TRBJ1-1; a weak D match, TRBD1 (5 bases). The V and J ends lost 2 bases and 4 bases respectively, with 14 bases between them. The CDR3 is 15 residues long. The CDR3 sequence: CASSLSAGKRTEAFF. CDR3 sequence (DNA): TGTGCCAGCAGTTTATCGGCAGGGAAGCGCACTGAAGCTTTCTTT.

This clonotype was detected ten times or more. This chain connects TRBV10-3 to TRBJ2-7; 12 bases are a match to TRBD2. This CDR3 has 15 amino acids. Germline trimming cut 4 bases from V and 5 bases from J; bases unmatched to any gene: 6. CDR1 is ENHRY, CDR2 SYGVKD, per germline. The CDR3 nucleotides read TGTGCCATCAGTGGAGGGGCTAGCGGGGGGGACGAGCAGTACTTC. This codes for CAISGGASGGDEQYF.

This clonotype was counted many times. The CDR3 nucleotides are TGTGCCAGCAGTGAAACGACCAAGTTAGGTTCACCCCTCCACTTT. It is translated as CASSETTKLGSPLHF. The chain combines TRBV2 with TRBJ1-6; the D is unclear. There are 15 residues in the CDR3. Germline assignment: CDR1 SNHLY and CDR2 FYNNEI. V was pared by 2 bases and J by 9 bases, with 14 bases between.

This clonotype has at least ten counts. The CDR3 sequence is CASSLGGNGGYEQYF. In DNA form, the CDR3 reads TGCGCCAGCAGCTTGGGAGGGAACGGAGGATACGAGCAGTACTTC. V and J are TRBV5-1 and TRBJ2-7; D is possibly TRBD2 (5 bases). V lost 0 bases and J lost 4, with 14 bases in between. The CDR3 covers 15 residues. Per germline, CDR1 SGHRS and CDR2 YFSETQ.

This clonotype came up many times. The CDR3 sequence: CASSLWSSRGGNQPQHF. DNA of the CDR3: TGTGCCAGCAGCTTATGGTCGTCCAGGGGAGGAAATCAGCCCCAGCATTTT. The chain recombines TRBV7-8 with TRBJ1-5; possibly TRBD1 for D (6 bases). The germline V and J ends were trimmed by 2 bases and 4 bases, with 18 bases remaining between them. The CDR3 is made up of 17 amino acids. The germline V gene encodes CDR1 SGHVS and CDR2 FQNEAQ.

In this sample, this clonotype turned up many times. The chain has TRBV7-9 and TRBJ1-1, with a weak D call TRBD1 (6 bases). Deletions cut 3 bases from V and 4 bases from J, with 18 bases between. CDR3 length: 16 amino acids. Germline loops: CDR1 SEHNR, CDR2 FQNEAQ (reference sequence). The CDR3: CASSFAPGAGGTEAFF. CDR3 nucleotide sequence: TGTGCCAGCAGCTTTGCCCCAGGGGCGGGTGGCACTGAAGCTTTCTTT.

Only a few counts were recorded for this clonotype. This CDR3 is CASSSRRWGSLYEQYF. The CDR3, as DNA: TGTGCCAGCAGCTCCAGGAGGTGGGGCAGCCTCTACGAGCAGTACTTC. The chain has TRBV7-8 and TRBJ2-7; D possibly matches TRBD1 or TRBD2 (5 bases each). The CDR3 is 16 residues long. CDR1 and CDR2 from the germline V gene are SGHVS and FQNEAQ. V lost 4 bases, J lost 3 bases, and 19 bases lay in between.

The sample holds many counts of this clonotype. This sequence joins TRBV29-1 and TRBJ2-1; TRBD2 is a possible D gene (5 bases). The V end lost 2 bases, the J end lost 0 bases, and 8 bases lay between the germline ends. Germline V gene data show CDR1 as SQVTM and CDR2 as ANQGSEA. This CDR3 spans 14 amino acids. CDR3 bases: TGCAGCGTTGAACGAGGGAGCTCCTACAATGAGCAGTTCTTC. It is translated as CSVERGSSYNEQFF.

This clonotype is medium-sized by share. The chain combines TRBV5-1 with TRBJ1-2; weak D call: TRBD1 (5 bases). Trimming removed 4 bases from V and 3 bases from J, with 10 bases in between. The germline V gene has CDR1 SGHRS and CDR2 YFSETQ. The CDR3 length is 13 residues. In DNA form, the CDR3 reads TGCGCCAGCAGCCCGACAGAGGACTATGGCTACACCTTC. Amino acids: CASSPTEDYGYTF.

This clonotype has ten or more counts. V is TRBV3-1 and J is TRBJ1-2; 7 bases are shared with TRBD1. Unmatched junction bases numbered 11, after V lost 5 bases and J lost 5 bases. This CDR3 is built from 15 residues. Germline CDR1 reads LGHDT; CDR2 reads YNNKEL (reference sequence). CDR3 bases: TGTGCCAGCAGCTTGTTCCGGGACAGAAGTTATGGCTACACCTTC. Its translation: CASSLFRDRSYGYTF.

There are many counts of this clonotype. The chain has TRBV20-1 and TRBJ2-1; possibly TRBD1 or TRBD2 for D (6 bases each). Germline V lookup: CDR1 DFQATT, CDR2 SNEGSKA (reference sequence). The germline V and J ends were trimmed by 3 bases and 5 bases, with 11 bases remaining between them. The CDR3 length is 13 residues. The CDR3 loop reads CSARGGPNNEQFF. The CDR3 bases are TGCAGTGCTAGGGGGGGCCCCAACAATGAGCAGTTCTTC.

This clonotype was counted many times. The chain combines TRBV20-1 with TRBJ1-3; the D is unclear. The V end was cut by 3 bases, the J end by 5 bases, with 8 bases between. Germline V CDR1 and CDR2: DFQATT, SNEGSKA (reference sequence). The CDR3 contains 12 residues. CDR3 sequence: CSARERRNTIYF. Here the CDR3 DNA reads TGCAGTGCTAGGGAACGTAGAAACACCATATATTTT.

This clonotype was detected many times. V and J are TRBV2 and TRBJ2-1; 7 nucleotides match TRBD1. J lost 2 bases, V lost 6 bases, and 7 bases had no gene match. CDR3 size: 15 residues. CDR1 is SNHLY, CDR2 FYNNEI, per germline. The CDR3 sequence: CASRLGQPTYNEQFF. The CDR3 DNA sequence: TGTGCCAGCAGGTTGGGACAGCCAACCTACAATGAGCAGTTCTTC.

Ten or more counts support this clonotype. V is TRBV29-1 and J is TRBJ1-2, with D hard to call. The CDR3 consists of 15 residues. Germline V gene data show CDR1 as SQVTM and CDR2 as ANQGSEA. V lost 0 bases and J lost 3, with 14 bases in between. CDR3 DNA sequence: TGCAGCGTTGAAGATAGGAGCCGAGGCCACTATGGCTACACCTTC. Its protein product is CSVEDRSRGHYGYTF. Looking up the rest from reference TRBV29-1 and TRBJ1-2 gives the full variable domain: SAVISQKPSRDICQRGTSLTIQCQVDSQVTMMFWYRQQPGQSLTLIATANQGSEATYESGFVIDKFPISRPNLTFSTLTVSNMSPEDSSIYLCSVEDRSRGHYGYTFGSGTRLTVV.